This T cell receptor (beta chain) was obtained from a study of blood T cell repertoires in COVID-19. Whole-study context: Sources were T cells, B-cell-depleted T cells, or PBMCs; the material itself was cDNA or gDNA.

Method: immunoSEQ multiplex PCR; TCRdb's copy keeps in-frame clones and lacks some. The table lists under 95,000 clones, around 86% of them singletons. In germline, CDR1 is MDHEN, CDR2 SYDVKM. The CDR3 is 14 residues long. With 3 bases removed from V and 5 bases from J, the gap between germline ends came to 13 bases. This clone was counted once. The sample taken for sequencing was peripheral blood. The chain uses TRBV28 and TRBJ1-2, with D possibly TRBD1 on 5 matching bases. This TCR derives from an older woman with acute or convalescent COVID-19. CDR3 region: CASSFAGKRYGYTF. DNA for the CDR3: TGTGCCAGCAGTTTTGCAGGGAAGCGTTATGGCTACACCTTC.